The source of this T cell receptor beta chain is a study of neoadjuvant anti-PD-1 for oral cavity cancer. Noted time point: after neoadjuvant nivolumab, at surgical resection. The method was immunoSEQ multiplex PCR; TCRdb's version includes in-frame clones alone and lacks a portion of them. The data show about 25,000 clones, 25% to 35% seen once. Germline V gives CDR1 SGHRS, CDR2 YFSETQ. The CDR3 covers 15 residues. Trimming pared 1 base from V and 0 bases from J, leaving 7 bases between. Overall study results and limits: Larger post-treatment preexisting tumor clones tracked with greater tumor shrinkage.

In its sample, this clone is medium-sized. Antigen: not known. This specimen was tumor tissue, taken after nivolumab (anti-PD-1) treatment. The J gene is TRBJ1-4, the V gene TRBV5-1; unclear D gene. This TCR derives from a person between 35 and 79 years old with oral cavity squamous cell carcinoma. The CDR3 DNA follows: TGCGCCAGCAGCTTGTACAGACCAACTAATGAAAAACTGTTTTTT. This encodes CASSLYRPTNEKLFF.